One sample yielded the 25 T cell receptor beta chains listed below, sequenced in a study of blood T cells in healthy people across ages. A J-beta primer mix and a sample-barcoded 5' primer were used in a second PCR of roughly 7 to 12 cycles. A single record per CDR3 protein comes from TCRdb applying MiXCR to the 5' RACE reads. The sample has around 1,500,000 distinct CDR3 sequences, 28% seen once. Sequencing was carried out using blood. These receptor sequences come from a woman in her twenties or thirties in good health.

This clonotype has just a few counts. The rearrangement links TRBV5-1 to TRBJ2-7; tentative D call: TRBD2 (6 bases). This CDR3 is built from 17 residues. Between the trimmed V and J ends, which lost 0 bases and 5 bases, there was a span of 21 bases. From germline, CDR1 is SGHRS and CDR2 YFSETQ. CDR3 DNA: TGCGCCAGCAGCTTGGGTCGACTAGTCCCGAATTCCCACGAGCAGTACTTC. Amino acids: CASSLGRLVPNSHEQYF.

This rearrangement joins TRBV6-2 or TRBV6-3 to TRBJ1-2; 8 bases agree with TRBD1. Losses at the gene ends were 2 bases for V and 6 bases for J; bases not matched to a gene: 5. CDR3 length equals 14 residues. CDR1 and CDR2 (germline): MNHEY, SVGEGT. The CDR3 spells CASSYLQGANGYTF. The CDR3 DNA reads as TGTGCCAGCAGTTACCTCCAGGGGGCGAATGGCTACACCTTC.

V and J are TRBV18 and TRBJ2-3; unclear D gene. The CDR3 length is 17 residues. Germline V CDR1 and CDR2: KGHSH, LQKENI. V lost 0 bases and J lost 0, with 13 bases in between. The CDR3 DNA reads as TGTGCCAGCTCACCACCGAGACATCGAGCTAGCACAGATACGCAGTATTTT. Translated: CASSPPRHRASTDTQYF.

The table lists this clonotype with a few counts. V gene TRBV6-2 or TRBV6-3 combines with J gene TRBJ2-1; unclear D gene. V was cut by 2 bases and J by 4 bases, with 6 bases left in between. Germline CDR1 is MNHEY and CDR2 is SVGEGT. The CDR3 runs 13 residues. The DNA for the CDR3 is TGTGCCAGCAGTTACGAACTTTACAATGAGCAGTTCTTC. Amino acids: CASSYELYNEQFF.

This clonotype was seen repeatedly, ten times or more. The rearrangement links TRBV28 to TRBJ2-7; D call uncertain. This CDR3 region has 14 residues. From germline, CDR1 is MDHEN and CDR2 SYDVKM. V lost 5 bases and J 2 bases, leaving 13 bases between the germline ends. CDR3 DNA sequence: TGTGCCAGCAGTCCCCCTCGGCAAACCTACGAGCAGTACTTC. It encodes CASSPPRQTYEQYF.

The CDR3 loop is CASSLDRGPKYF. The CDR3 region has the DNA TGTGCCAGCAGCTTAGACAGAGGGCCCAAGTATTTT. The chain has TRBV7-2 and TRBJ2-3; weak D call: TRBD2 (5 bases). CDR3 size: 12 residues. Germline values: CDR1 SGHTA, CDR2 FQGNSA. V shed 1 base and J shed 13 bases, with 12 bases lying between them. Combining the CDR3 with reference TRBV7-2 and TRBJ2-3 gives the whole variable domain GAGVSQSPSNKVTEKGKDVELRCDPISGHTALYWYRQSLGQGLEFLIYFQGNSAPDKSGLPSDRFSAERTGGSVSTLTIQRTQQEDSAVYLCASSLDRGPKYFGPGTRLTVL.

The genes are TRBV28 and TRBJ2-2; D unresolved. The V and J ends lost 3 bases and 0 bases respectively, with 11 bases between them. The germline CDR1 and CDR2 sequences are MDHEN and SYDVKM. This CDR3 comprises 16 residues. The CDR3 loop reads CASSFLKGSNTGELFF. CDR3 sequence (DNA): TGTGCCAGCAGTTTTCTCAAGGGATCGAACACCGGGGAGCTGTTTTTT.

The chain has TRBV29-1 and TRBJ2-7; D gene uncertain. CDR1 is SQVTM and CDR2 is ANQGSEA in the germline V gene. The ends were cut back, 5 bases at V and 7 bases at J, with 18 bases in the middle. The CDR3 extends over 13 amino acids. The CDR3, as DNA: TGCAGCGTTTATGCGCCCGGCAAAAGTGAGCAGTACTTC. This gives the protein CSVYAPGKSEQYF.

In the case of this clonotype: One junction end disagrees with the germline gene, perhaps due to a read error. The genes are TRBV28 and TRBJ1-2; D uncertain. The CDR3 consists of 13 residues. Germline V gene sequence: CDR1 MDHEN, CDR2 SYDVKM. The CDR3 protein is CASSLSANYDYTF. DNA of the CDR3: TGTGCCAGCAGTCTCTCAGCTAACTATGACTACACCTTC.

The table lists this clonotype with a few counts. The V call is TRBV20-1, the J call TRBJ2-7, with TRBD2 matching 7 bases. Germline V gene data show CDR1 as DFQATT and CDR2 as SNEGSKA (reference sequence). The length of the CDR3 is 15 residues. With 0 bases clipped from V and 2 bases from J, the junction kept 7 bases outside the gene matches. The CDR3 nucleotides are TGCAGTGCTAGAGATTCGGGGGGTGGGACCTACGAGCAGTACTTC. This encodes CSARDSGGGTYEQYF.

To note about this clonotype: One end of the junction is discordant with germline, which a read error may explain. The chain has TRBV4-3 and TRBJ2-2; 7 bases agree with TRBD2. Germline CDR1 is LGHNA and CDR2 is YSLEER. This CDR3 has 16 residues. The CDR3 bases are TGCGCCAGCAGCCAAGGCCAGCGGGAAACCACCGGGGAGCGGTTTTTT. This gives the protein CASSQGQRETTGERFF.

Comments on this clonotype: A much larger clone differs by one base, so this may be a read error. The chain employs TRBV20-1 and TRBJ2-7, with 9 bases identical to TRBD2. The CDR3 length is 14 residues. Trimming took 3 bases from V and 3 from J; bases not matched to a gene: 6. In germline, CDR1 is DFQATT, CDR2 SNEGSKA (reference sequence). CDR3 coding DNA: TGCAGTGCTAGCATAGCGGGGGAAGTCTACGAGCAGTACTTC. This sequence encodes CSASIAGEVYEQYF.

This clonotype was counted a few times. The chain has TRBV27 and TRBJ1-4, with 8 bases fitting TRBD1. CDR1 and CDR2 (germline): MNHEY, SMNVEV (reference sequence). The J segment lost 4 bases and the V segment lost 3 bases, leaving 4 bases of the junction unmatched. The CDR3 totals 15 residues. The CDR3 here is CASSFLGQDNEKLFF. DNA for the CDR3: TGTGCCAGCAGTTTTTTGGGACAGGATAATGAAAAACTGTTTTTT.

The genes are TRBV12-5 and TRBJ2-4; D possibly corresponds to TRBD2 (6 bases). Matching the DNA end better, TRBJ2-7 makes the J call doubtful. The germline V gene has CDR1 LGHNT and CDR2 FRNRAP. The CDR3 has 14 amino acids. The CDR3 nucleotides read TGTGCTAGTGGTGCCGGGACTGCGACCTACGAGCAGTACTTC. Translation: CASGAGTATYEQYF.

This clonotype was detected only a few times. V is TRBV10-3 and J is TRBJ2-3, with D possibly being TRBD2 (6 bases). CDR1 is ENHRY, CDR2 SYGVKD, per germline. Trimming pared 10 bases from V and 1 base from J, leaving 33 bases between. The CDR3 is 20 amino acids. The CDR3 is CATWDPFRPPGVRGTDTQYF. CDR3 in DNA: TGTGCCACATGGGACCCCTTCAGGCCGCCGGGGGTACGTGGCACAGATACGCAGTATTTT.

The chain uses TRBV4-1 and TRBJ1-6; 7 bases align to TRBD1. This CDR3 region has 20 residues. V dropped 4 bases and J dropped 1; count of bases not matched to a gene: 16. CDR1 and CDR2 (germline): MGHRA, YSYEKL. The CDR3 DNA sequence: TGCGCCAGCAGCCCCGCCACCGGGCAGGGGGAAGGTTCCTATAATTCACCCCTCCACTTT. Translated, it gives CASSPATGQGEGSYNSPLHF.

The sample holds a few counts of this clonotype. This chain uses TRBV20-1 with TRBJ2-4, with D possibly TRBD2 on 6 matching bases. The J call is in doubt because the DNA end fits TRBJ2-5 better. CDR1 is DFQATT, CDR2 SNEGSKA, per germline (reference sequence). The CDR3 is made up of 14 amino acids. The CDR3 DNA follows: TGCAGTGCTAGACTACGAGGGACTCTCGAGACCCAGTACTTC. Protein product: CSARLRGTLETQYF.

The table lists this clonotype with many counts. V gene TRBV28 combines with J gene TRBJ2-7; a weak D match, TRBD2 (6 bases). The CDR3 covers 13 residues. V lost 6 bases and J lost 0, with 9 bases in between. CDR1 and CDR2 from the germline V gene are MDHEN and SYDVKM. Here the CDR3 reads CASRLDYSYEQYF. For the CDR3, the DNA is TGTGCCAGCAGGCTGGACTACTCCTACGAGCAGTACTTC.

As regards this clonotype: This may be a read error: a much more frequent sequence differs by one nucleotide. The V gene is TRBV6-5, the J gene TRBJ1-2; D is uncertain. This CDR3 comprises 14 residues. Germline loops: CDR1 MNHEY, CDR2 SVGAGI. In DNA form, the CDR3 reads TGTGCCAGCAGTTACTCTTCAGTCAACTATGGCCACACCTTC. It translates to CASSYSSVNYGHTF.

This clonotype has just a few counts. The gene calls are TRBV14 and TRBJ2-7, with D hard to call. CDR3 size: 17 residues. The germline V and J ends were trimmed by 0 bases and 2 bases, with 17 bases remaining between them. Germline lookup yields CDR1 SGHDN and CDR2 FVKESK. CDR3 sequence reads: CASSQEGDRLPPYEQYF. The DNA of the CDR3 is TGTGCCAGCAGCCAAGAGGGTGATCGGCTGCCCCCCTACGAGCAGTACTTC.

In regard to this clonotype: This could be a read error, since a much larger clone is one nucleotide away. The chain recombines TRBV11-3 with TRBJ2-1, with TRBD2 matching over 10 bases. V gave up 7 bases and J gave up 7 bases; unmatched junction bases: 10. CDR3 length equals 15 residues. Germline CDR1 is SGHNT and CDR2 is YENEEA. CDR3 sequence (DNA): TGTGCCAGCAACCTGTCGGCTAGCGGGAGAAATGAGCAGTTCTTC. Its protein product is CASNLSASGRNEQFF.

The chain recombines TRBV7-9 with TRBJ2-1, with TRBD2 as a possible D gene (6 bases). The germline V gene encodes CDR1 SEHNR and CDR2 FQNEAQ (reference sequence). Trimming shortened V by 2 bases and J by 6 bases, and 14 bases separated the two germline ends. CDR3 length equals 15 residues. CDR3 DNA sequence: TGTGCCAGCAGCTTAAGGCGGGGACTTCTCAATGAGCAGTTCTTC. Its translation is CASSLRRGLLNEQFF. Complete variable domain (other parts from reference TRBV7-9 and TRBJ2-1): DTGVSQNPRHKITKRGQNVTFRCDPISEHNRLYWYRQTLGQGPEFLTYFQNEAQLEKSRLLSDRFSAERPKGSFSTLEIQRTEQGDSAMYLCASSLRRGLLNEQFFGPGTRLTVL.

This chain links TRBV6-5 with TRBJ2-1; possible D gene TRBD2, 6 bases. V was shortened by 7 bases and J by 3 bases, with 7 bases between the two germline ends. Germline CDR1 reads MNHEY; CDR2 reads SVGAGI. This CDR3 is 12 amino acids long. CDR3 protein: CASKDYYNEQFF. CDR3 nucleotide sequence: TGTGCCAGCAAGGACTACTACAATGAGCAGTTCTTC.

The CDR3 DNA follows: TGTGCCAGCAGCTCTACGTCGGCGGGAGGTGGAAACTATGGCTACACCTTC. Protein sequence: CASSSTSAGGGNYGYTF. This chain uses TRBV11-2 with TRBJ1-2; D remains unclear. The CDR3 loop spans 17 amino acids. V was cut by 4 bases and J by 2 bases, with 20 bases left in between. Germline CDR1 and CDR2: SGHAT and FQNNGV.

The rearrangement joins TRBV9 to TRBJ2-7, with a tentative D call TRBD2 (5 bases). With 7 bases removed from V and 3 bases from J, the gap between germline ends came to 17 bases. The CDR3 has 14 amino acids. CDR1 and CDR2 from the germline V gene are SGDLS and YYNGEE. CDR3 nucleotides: TGTGCCAGCCAGTCTCTAATTCGGGGCTACGAGCAGTACTTC. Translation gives CASQSLIRGYEQYF.